One sample yielded the 25 T cell receptor beta chains listed below, sequenced in a study of T cell responses to AZD1222 COVID-19 vaccine. The method was immunoSEQ multiplex PCR; TCRdb's version includes in-frame clones alone and lacks a portion of them. This repertoire shows about 50,000 clones, 80% found once; its top ten account for approximately 5.2%. The sequencing here drew on peripheral blood, taken 28 days after the second AZD1222 dose. The receptors derive from an adult who received the AZD1222 COVID-19 vaccine.

The chain employs TRBV7-6 and TRBJ2-2, with D unclear. The CDR3 loop spans 18 amino acids. The germline gives CDR1 SGHVS, CDR2 FNYEAQ. The V gene lost 1 base and the J gene lost 0 bases, with 15 bases spanning the gap. The CDR3 loop reads CASSLVSGRPTNTGELFF. The CDR3 bases are TGTGCCAGCAGCTTAGTCTCTGGCAGGCCAACGAACACCGGGGAGCTGTTTTTT.

V gene TRBV28 combines with J gene TRBJ1-5; D is perhaps TRBD1 (5 bases). V was cut by 1 base and J by 7 bases, with 11 bases left in between. The CDR3 contains 14 residues. Germline loops: CDR1 MDHEN, CDR2 SYDVKM. The CDR3 loop is CASSLFMGEQPQHF. CDR3 in DNA: TGTGCCAGCAGTTTATTCATGGGGGAGCAGCCCCAGCATTTT. Supplemented by reference TRBV28 and TRBJ1-5, the full variable domain reads DVKVTQSSRYLVKRTGEKVFLECVQDMDHENMFWYRQDPGLGLRLIYFSYDVKMKEKGDIPEGYSVSREKKERFSLILESASTNQTSMYLCASSLFMGEQPQHFGDGTRLSIL.

This chain connects TRBV28 to TRBJ2-2; no reliable D call. The V end was cut by 3 bases, the J end by 3 bases, with 14 bases between. This CDR3 has 16 residues. Germline CDR1 is MDHEN and CDR2 is SYDVKM. The CDR3, as DNA: TGTGCCAGCAGTTTGCACTCGAGAGGATACACCGGGGAGCTGTTTTTT. The encoded protein is CASSLHSRGYTGELFF.

The rearrangement joins TRBV27 to TRBJ1-1, with D unclear. The CDR3 is made up of 14 amino acids. V dropped 5 bases and J dropped 5 bases, with 15 bases sitting between them. Germline CDR1 reads MNHEY; CDR2 reads SMNVEV (reference sequence). The CDR3 protein is CASSRPGPGTEAFF. The CDR3 coding sequence is TGTGCCAGCAGTCGACCGGGCCCCGGGACTGAAGCTTTCTTT.

The chain uses TRBV19 and TRBJ1-4; tentatively, D is TRBD1 (6 bases). V lost 5 bases and J 7 bases, leaving 11 bases between the germline ends. Looked up from germline, CDR1 is LNHDA and CDR2 is SQIVND (reference sequence). This CDR3 contains 13 residues. This chain's CDR3 is CASSVRGSEKLFF. In nucleotides, the CDR3 is TGTGCCAGTAGTGTCAGGGGAAGTGAAAAACTGTTTTTT.

The chain employs TRBV21-1 and TRBJ2-1; the D segment call TRBD2 is taken from the table without a DNA check. TRBV21-1 is marked as a pseudogene. The CDR3 runs to 23 residues. CDR3 bases: TGTGCCAGCAACACGCTGGGGGGTAGACCGGGACTAGTAGGAAGCAGCTCCTACAATGAGCAGTTCTTC. Amino acid sequence: CASNTLGGRPGLVGSSSYNEQFF.

The rearrangement joins TRBV5-1 to TRBJ2-2; 7 nucleotides align to TRBD1. Losses at the gene ends were 4 bases for V and 6 bases for J; bases not matched to a gene: 12. The CDR3 length is 16 residues. The germline CDR1 and CDR2 sequences are SGHRS and YFSETQ. This chain's CDR3 is CASSPNRGRIAGELFF. The CDR3 DNA sequence: TGCGCCAGCAGCCCGAACAGGGGCCGGATTGCCGGGGAGCTGTTTTTT.

The V and J genes are TRBV27 and TRBJ2-3; possibly TRBD1 or TRBD2 for D (6 bases each). Germline CDR1 MNHEY, CDR2 SMNVEV (reference sequence). CDR3 length: 14 amino acids. Trimming removed 6 bases from V and 6 bases from J, with 16 bases in between. Here the CDR3 reads CASSSVRGRDTQYF. CDR3 DNA sequence: TGTGCCAGCAGCTCGGTTAGGGGGAGGGATACGCAGTATTTT.

This chain links TRBV3-1 (or the pseudogene TRBV3-2) with TRBJ2-5; 10 bases fit TRBD2. After removal of 4 bases from V and 2 bases from J, the junction contained 4 bases not matched to a gene. The CDR3 has 15 residues. The germline CDR1 and CDR2 sequences are LGHDT and YNNKEL (reference sequence). The CDR3 protein is CASSRLAGGQETQYF. For the CDR3, the DNA is TGTGCCAGCAGCCGTTTAGCGGGGGGTCAAGAGACCCAGTACTTC.

This chain connects TRBV7-2 to TRBJ2-5; D not certain. V lost 1 base and J 5 bases, leaving 11 bases between the germline ends. The CDR3 contains 14 residues. Germline loops: CDR1 SGHTA, CDR2 FQGNSA. The CDR3 is CASSLGGLVETQYF. The DNA for the CDR3 is TGTGCCAGCAGCTTAGGGGGATTGGTTGAGACCCAGTACTTC.

The chain combines TRBV7-2 with TRBJ1-1, with D tentatively TRBD1 (5 bases). V lost 5 bases to trimming and J lost 11 bases, with 18 bases between them. CDR3 length: 13 residues. Germline V gene data show CDR1 as SGHTA and CDR2 as FQGNSA. CDR3 sequence reads: CASSPGAKGEAFF. CDR3 DNA sequence: TGTGCCAGCAGCCCCGGGGCCAAGGGCGAGGCTTTCTTT.

The chain carries TRBV5-6 and TRBJ2-4; 12 nucleotides line up with TRBD2. Germline CDR1 and CDR2: SGHDT and YYEEEE. The CDR3 sequence is 19 residues long. J gave up 1 base and V 3 bases, and 11 bases lay outside the gene matches. DNA for the CDR3: TGTGCCAGCAGCTCACTGCTGACTAGCGGGAGCGGGGCCAAAAACATTCAGTACTTC. Encoded protein: CASSSLLTSGSGAKNIQYF.

V is TRBV21-1 and J is TRBJ1-1; TRBD1, the table's D call, was not compared with the DNA. TRBV21-1 is tagged as a pseudogene. The CDR3 sequence is 13 residues long. CDR3 sequence: CASSKRGNTEAFF. CDR3 DNA: TGTGCCAGCAGCAAAAGGGGCAACACTGAAGCTTTCTTT.

The table lists this clone with a few counts. The V call is TRBV19, the J call TRBJ1-5; D gene ambiguous. From germline, CDR1 is LNHDA and CDR2 SQIVND (reference sequence). The CDR3 is made up of 16 amino acids. Trimming cost V 6 bases and J 1 base, with 16 bases left between them. CDR3 loop: CASSPYSGVSNQPQHF. The CDR3 bases are TGTGCCAGTAGCCCTTATAGCGGGGTCAGCAATCAGCCCCAGCATTTT.

DNA for the CDR3: TGTGCCAGCAGCGCCTCTAGCGGGGTAGAGACCCAGTACTTC. The encoded protein is CASSASSGVETQYF. V and J are TRBV5-5 and TRBJ2-5; 9 nucleotides line up with TRBD2. V shed 4 bases and J 4 bases; nucleotides not matched to a gene: 5. Per the germline V gene, CDR1 is SGHKS and CDR2 is YYEKEE (reference sequence). The CDR3 extends over 14 amino acids.

J is TRBJ1-1 and V is TRBV6-1; tentative D call: TRBD1 (6 bases). CDR1 is MNHNS, CDR2 SASEGT, per germline. V shed 2 bases and J shed 1 base, with 11 bases lying between them. This CDR3 is built from 15 residues. CDR3 sequence reads: CASSELGGPNTEAFF. The CDR3 coding sequence is TGTGCCAGCAGTGAACTCGGGGGCCCGAACACTGAAGCTTTCTTT.

The chain has TRBV10-3 and TRBJ2-4; 9 nucleotides match TRBD1. CDR1 and CDR2 (germline): ENHRY, SYGVKD. The CDR3 is 13 amino acids. The ends lost 10 bases at V and 6 bases at J; junction bases unmatched: 7. The CDR3 loop is CATTGQGGNIQYF. The CDR3 DNA is TGTGCCACCACGGGACAGGGCGGAAACATTCAGTACTTC.

V gene TRBV9 combines with J gene TRBJ2-7, with a tentative D call TRBD2 (5 bases). The V gene's germline CDR1 is SGDLS and CDR2 YYNGEE. This CDR3 comprises 14 residues. V was trimmed by 0 bases and J by 2 bases, leaving 9 bases between them. The CDR3 protein is CASSVVDGAYEQYF. The CDR3 region has the DNA TGTGCCAGCAGCGTAGTAGACGGGGCCTACGAGCAGTACTTC.

The V gene is TRBV12-3 or TRBV12-4, the J gene TRBJ1-2; D possibly corresponds to TRBD1 (6 bases). V was cut by 3 bases and J by 4 bases, with 9 bases left in between. CDR3 length equals 13 residues. The DNA of the CDR3 is TGTGCCAGCAGTTTGAGGGGGGTCTATGGCTACACCTTC. Its translation: CASSLRGVYGYTF.

This chain connects TRBV3-1 (or the pseudogene TRBV3-2) to TRBJ2-1; D remains unclear. V was trimmed by 1 base and J by 7 bases, leaving 8 bases between them. Germline CDR1 and CDR2: LGHDT and YNNKEL (reference sequence). The CDR3 consists of 13 residues. CDR3 sequence: CASSQGLVNEQFF. The CDR3 bases are TGTGCCAGCAGCCAAGGTCTAGTGAATGAGCAGTTCTTC.

The rearrangement joins TRBV5-1 to TRBJ1-1; possibly TRBD1 for D (6 bases). The germline gives CDR1 SGHRS, CDR2 YFSETQ. The length of the CDR3 is 15 residues. Trimming shortened V by 0 bases and J by 6 bases, and 15 bases separated the two germline ends. CDR3 nucleotide sequence: TGCGCCAGCAGCTTGGGTGGGACAACAAATTCTGAAGCTTTCTTT. Protein sequence: CASSLGGTTNSEAFF.

This sequence joins TRBV30 and TRBJ2-1, with 8 bases that match TRBD2. V was clipped by 2 bases and J by 4 bases; unmatched bases: 10. Per the germline V gene, CDR1 is GTSNPN and CDR2 is SVGIG (reference sequence). The CDR3 loop spans 16 amino acids. The DNA of the CDR3 is TGTGCCTGGAGTTCTATCGGGACTAGACCTTACAATGAGCAGTTCTTC. This sequence encodes CAWSSIGTRPYNEQFF.

V usage is TRBV5-1 and J usage is TRBJ2-7; D is perhaps TRBD1 or TRBD2 (5 bases each). The CDR3 has 13 residues. V was pared by 5 bases and J by 6 bases, with 15 bases between. CDR1 and CDR2 (germline): SGHRS, YFSETQ. CDR3 DNA: TGCGCCAGCAGTTACCCGGGGACCTTCGAGCAGTACGTC. Its translation is CASSYPGTFEQYV.

This chain connects TRBV5-1 to TRBJ1-6, with TRBD1 matching over 10 bases. Germline CDR1 SGHRS, CDR2 YFSETQ. There are 13 residues in the CDR3. V lost 4 bases and J lost 13; bases outside the gene matches: 5. CDR3 amino acids: CASSDGTGVPLHF. The CDR3 DNA reads TGCGCCAGCAGCGACGGGACAGGGGTTCCCCTCCACTTT.

The V call is TRBV24-1, the J call TRBJ1-2; TRBD1 agrees at 9 bases. The germline CDR1 and CDR2 sequences are KGHDR and SFDVKD. This CDR3 has 16 residues. Trimming removed 2 bases from V and 2 bases from J; junction bases left unmatched: 5. CDR3 DNA: TGTGCCACCAGTGATTCGAGACAGGGGGGAAACTATGGCTACACCTTC. Translated: CATSDSRQGGNYGYTF.